What follows are 17 T cell receptor beta chains derived from one specimen sequenced in a study of T cell responses to AZD1222 COVID-19 vaccine. Only in-frame clones appear in the TCRdb table, and some are missing; sequencing was by immunoSEQ multiplex PCR. The data contain 75,000 to 100,000 clones, around 90% of them seen just once; the ten biggest clones take up about 28%. Sequences were derived from peripheral blood, sampled on day 0 of AZD1222 vaccination. The receptor source for this set is an adult in good health.

The genes are TRBV9 and TRBJ2-7; 8 bases align to TRBD2. Germline loops: CDR1 SGDLS, CDR2 YYNGEE. J gave up 7 bases and V 4 bases, and 10 bases lay outside the gene matches. This CDR3 is 14 amino acids long. The CDR3 DNA is TGTGCCAGCAGCCCCGGGACTAGGGCTACTGAGCAGTACTTC. Amino acids: CASSPGTRATEQYF.

V usage is TRBV11-3 and J usage is TRBJ2-7; D is unclear. From germline, CDR1 is SGHNT and CDR2 YENEEA. V lost 1 base to trimming and J lost 7 bases, with 17 bases between them. The CDR3 is made up of 15 amino acids. The CDR3 loop reads CASSLGGGVAREQYF. CDR3 nucleotide sequence: TGTGCCAGCAGCTTAGGAGGTGGGGTCGCGCGTGAGCAGTACTTC.

In DNA, the CDR3 is TGTGCCAGCTCACCGGGACCGAATCAGCCCCAGCATTTT. This codes for CASSPGPNQPQHF. The rearrangement joins TRBV18 to TRBJ1-5; maybe TRBD1 (5 bases). The germline V gene has CDR1 KGHSH and CDR2 LQKENI. The V end lost 3 bases, the J end lost 4 bases, and 7 bases lay between the germline ends. The CDR3 sequence is 13 residues long.

The rearrangement joins TRBV29-1 to TRBJ2-7; perhaps D is TRBD1 or TRBD2 (6 bases each). Between the trimmed V and J ends, which lost 7 bases and 5 bases, there was a span of 18 bases. The CDR3 is made up of 13 amino acids. CDR1 is SQVTM, CDR2 ANQGSEA, per germline. The CDR3 region has the DNA TGCAGCGCGTCTACAGGGAAGCGGGACGAGCAGTACTTC. Protein: CSASTGKRDEQYF.

The rearrangement joins TRBV6-4 to TRBJ2-1; no definite D call. The CDR3 is 16 amino acids. CDR1 and CDR2 (germline): MRHNA, SNTAGT. Between the trimmed V and J ends, which lost 6 bases and 1 base, there was a span of 16 bases. CDR3 DNA sequence: TGTGCCAGCAGCGATAGTCCGGTGGGGTCCTACAATGAGCAGTTCTTC. Translation: CASSDSPVGSYNEQFF.

The V gene is TRBV5-4, the J gene TRBJ1-4, with D maybe TRBD1 (5 bases). Germline loops: CDR1 SGHNT, CDR2 YYREEE (reference sequence). The V end was cut by 1 base, the J end by 4 bases, with 11 bases between. The CDR3 totals 15 residues. CDR3 sequence (DNA): TGTGCCAGCAGCTTGCCCGGGACTAATAATGAAAAACTGTTTTTT. Encoded protein: CASSLPGTNNEKLFF.

J is TRBJ2-7 and V is TRBV11-2; D is possibly TRBD1 (6 bases). The CDR3 runs 14 residues. The germline V gene has CDR1 SGHAT and CDR2 FQNNGV. Deletions cut 5 bases from V and 0 bases from J, with 11 bases between. CDR3 region: CASSTNRDSYEQYF. CDR3 sequence (DNA): TGTGCCAGCAGCACTAACAGGGACTCCTACGAGCAGTACTTC. The full variable domain, in which reference TRBV11-2 and TRBJ2-7 provide the parts outside the CDR3, is EAGVAQSPRYKIIEKRQSVAFWCNPISGHATLYWYQQILGQGPKLLIQFQNNGVVDDSQLPKDRFSAERLKGVDSTLKIQPAKLEDSAVYLCASSTNRDSYEQYFGPGTRLTVT.

The V call is TRBV10-3, the J call TRBJ2-3, with 9 bases aligning to TRBD2. The CDR3 has 12 amino acids. Germline V gene data show CDR1 as ENHRY and CDR2 as SYGVKD. The junction had 2 bases not matched to a gene; V was cut back by 10 bases and J by 3 bases. CDR3 sequence (DNA): TGTGCCAGTAGCGGGAGAACAGATACGCAGTATTTT. Translated: CASSGRTDTQYF.

The chain carries TRBV5-1 and TRBJ1-1; 8 bases are a match to TRBD1. Per germline, CDR1 SGHRS and CDR2 YFSETQ. The CDR3 runs to 13 residues. V trimming: 4 bases; J trimming: 3 bases; junction bases outside the gene matches: 2. CDR3 protein: CASSKTGDTEAFF. CDR3 bases: TGCGCCAGCAGCAAGACAGGGGACACTGAAGCTTTCTTT.

The gene calls are TRBV9 and TRBJ2-3, with D perhaps matching TRBD2 (6 bases). The germline gives CDR1 SGDLS, CDR2 YYNGEE. This CDR3 is built from 16 residues. The germline V and J ends were trimmed by 2 bases and 3 bases, with 16 bases remaining between them. The CDR3 nucleotides read TGTGCCAGCAGCGTCGAGGGAAGCGGGCTAACAGATACGCAGTATTTT. Its translation is CASSVEGSGLTDTQYF.

The V call is TRBV28, the J call TRBJ1-3; D gene unclear. Germline-derived CDR1 and CDR2 are MDHEN and SYDVKM. The CDR3 has 14 amino acids. V shed 3 bases and J shed 0 bases, with 6 bases lying between them. The CDR3 bases are TGTGCCAGCAGTTTCATACGCTCTGGAAACACCATATATTTT. This gives the protein CASSFIRSGNTIYF. Full variable domain (missing parts from reference TRBV28 and TRBJ1-3): DVKVTQSSRYLVKRTGEKVFLECVQDMDHENMFWYRQDPGLGLRLIYFSYDVKMKEKGDIPEGYSVSREKKERFSLILESASTNQTSMYLCASSFIRSGNTIYFGEGSWLTVV.

The genes are TRBV6-5 and TRBJ2-5, with TRBD1 identical over 8 bases. Germline V CDR1 and CDR2: MNHEY, SVGAGI. V was clipped by 3 bases and J by 5 bases; unmatched bases: 11. This CDR3 comprises 16 residues. For the CDR3, the DNA is TGTGCCAGCAGTTATTCCGACCGGACAGGGTGGGAGACCCAGTACTTC. The encoded protein is CASSYSDRTGWETQYF.

The V gene is TRBV9, the J gene TRBJ1-2; D unclear. Trimming shortened V by 1 base and J by 8 bases, and 12 bases separated the two germline ends. In germline, CDR1 is SGDLS, CDR2 YYNGEE. CDR3 length: 13 amino acids. The CDR3 region is CASSVHLEEGYTF. The CDR3 bases are TGTGCCAGCAGCGTACACCTCGAAGAAGGCTACACCTTC.

The chain has TRBV28 and TRBJ2-7; TRBD2 matches 10 bases. V was pared by 5 bases and J by 2 bases, with 9 bases of the junction left unmatched. Germline V gene data show CDR1 as MDHEN and CDR2 as SYDVKM. The CDR3 is 16 residues long. Here the CDR3 DNA reads TGTGCCAGCAGTCTCATCGGACTAGCGGCTACCTACGAGCAGTACTTC. Its translation: CASSLIGLAATYEQYF.

The chain carries TRBV19 and TRBJ1-1, with D maybe TRBD1 (6 bases). Germline V CDR1 and CDR2: LNHDA, SQIVND (reference sequence). V lost 5 bases to trimming and J lost 5 bases, with 12 bases between them. CDR3 length: 13 amino acids. The CDR3 bases are TGTGCCAGTAGTTTGCTGGGGGCTACTGAAGCTTTCTTT. It is translated as CASSLLGATEAFF.

The gene calls are TRBV7-2 and TRBJ2-7; 8 bases are a match to TRBD2. The CDR3 totals 14 residues. The V segment lost 5 bases and the J segment 7 bases; nucleotides outside the gene matches: 10. Germline V lookup: CDR1 SGHTA, CDR2 FQGNSA. CDR3 nucleotide sequence: TGTGCCAGCAGCCCCGGGACTAGATCAGGAGAGCAGTACTTC. This translates into CASSPGTRSGEQYF.

The chain recombines TRBV11-3 with TRBJ1-6; D gene unclear. Deletions cut 5 bases from V and 8 bases from J, with 19 bases between. CDR1 is SGHNT and CDR2 is YENEEA in the germline V gene. The CDR3 covers 16 residues. CDR3 in DNA: TGTGCCAGCAGCCCCGCGGCCCTTGGGCCGGATTCACCCCTCCACTTT. Translating gives CASSPAALGPDSPLHF.